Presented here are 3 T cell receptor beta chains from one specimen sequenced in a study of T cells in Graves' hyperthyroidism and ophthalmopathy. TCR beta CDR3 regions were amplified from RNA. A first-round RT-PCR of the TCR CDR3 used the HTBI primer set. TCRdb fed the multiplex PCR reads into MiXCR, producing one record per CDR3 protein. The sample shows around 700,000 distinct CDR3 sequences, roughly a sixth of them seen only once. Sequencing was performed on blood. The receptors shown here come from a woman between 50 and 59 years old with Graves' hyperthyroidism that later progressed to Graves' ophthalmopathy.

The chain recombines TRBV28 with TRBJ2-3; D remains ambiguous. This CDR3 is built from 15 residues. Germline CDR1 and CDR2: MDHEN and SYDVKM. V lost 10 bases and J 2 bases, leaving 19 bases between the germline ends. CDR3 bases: TGTGCCACCTATGGGTGGTTTGGGTCCACAGATACGCAGTATTTT. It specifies CATYGWFGSTDTQYF.

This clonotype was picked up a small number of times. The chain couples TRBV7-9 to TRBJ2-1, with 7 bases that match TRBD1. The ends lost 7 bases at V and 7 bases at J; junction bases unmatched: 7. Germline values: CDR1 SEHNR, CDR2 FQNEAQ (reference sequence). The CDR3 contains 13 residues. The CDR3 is CASTLNRGNEQFF. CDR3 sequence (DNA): TGTGCCAGCACCCTCAACAGGGGAAATGAGCAGTTCTTC.

The CDR3 coding sequence is TGTGCCAGCAGTTTACTCCTGATCAGGGGGGGGGCCCCTGATGGCTACACCTTC. Protein: CASSLLLIRGGAPDGYTF. The rearrangement joins TRBV28 to TRBJ1-2; 7 positions match TRBD1. This CDR3 spans 18 amino acids. V was clipped by 2 bases and J by 6 bases; unmatched bases: 18. Per germline, CDR1 MDHEN and CDR2 SYDVKM.